The T cell receptor beta chain under discussion was sequenced for a study of CD8+ T cells in alopecia areata. At the level of the study: Treated patients were dosed with oral tofacitinib, taking 5 to 10 mg twice daily.

Specified treatment: oral pan-JAK inhibitor, 5-10 mg twice daily. As the sequencing template, cDNA was produced by extracting RNA and reverse transcribing it. The method was immunoSEQ multiplex PCR; TCRdb's version includes in-frame clones alone and lacks a portion of them. The table has 190,000 or so clones, 55% to 70% seen once; the top ten hold about 5.1%. A remark on this clone: Its antigen is unidentified.

Study-level results: Tofacitinib produced a significant decrease in scalp clonality and in expanded CD8+ clones among the top 100. Since there was just one nonresponder, nobody can yet say how baseline CD8+ expansion ties to response. Clonality exceeded that of normal scalp in lesional scalp, most notably in alopecia totalis/universalis.

Trimming removed 3 bases from V and 1 base from J; junction bases left unmatched: 5. CDR1 and CDR2 (germline): GTSNPN, SVGIG (reference sequence). The CDR3 contains 15 residues. The sequencing used CD4+ T cells sorted from blood, collected at week 24, from a patient treated with tofacitinib. The TCR comes from a human donor with alopecia areata. The chain joins TRBV30 to TRBJ1-1, with 10 bases that match TRBD1. CDR3 amino acids: CAWRLTGGWNTEAFF. Here the CDR3 DNA reads TGTGCCTGGAGGTTGACAGGGGGCTGGAACACTGAAGCTTTCTTT.